The clone carrying this T cell receptor (beta chain) was counted many times. Per the original data handling: Estimation of nucleated cell counts was performed using reference gene primer amplification. Assay used: immunoSEQ multiplex PCR; TCRdb lists only in-frame clones, some missing. V, J and clone size are taken as reported in that table, and D and trimming were inferred from the DNA itself. The sample lists about 110,000 clones, 75% to 80% occurring once. The data stem from a study of blood T cell repertoires in COVID-19. Study-wide background: Collection of acute and convalescent COVID-19 samples took place in the United States, Italy and Spain. T cells, B-cell-depleted T cells, or PBMCs provided the cDNA or gDNA that served as material.

The origin of this receptor is a woman of 80 years or more with active or convalescent COVID-19. The material sequenced was peripheral blood.

CDR3 sequence: CASSQLAGMETQYF. The CDR3 coding sequence is TGCGCCAGCAGCCAACTAGCGGGAATGGAGACCCAGTACTTC. J is TRBJ2-5 and V is TRBV4-1; 9 bases line up with TRBD2. The CDR3 has 14 amino acids. The V gene end was trimmed by 2 bases and the J gene end by 5 bases; junction bases not matched to a gene: 3. The germline V gene encodes CDR1 MGHRA and CDR2 YSYEKL.